These 11 T cell receptor beta chains share one sample of origin, sequenced in a study of tumor-infiltrating lymphocytes in primary liver carcinoma. cDNA specific to TCR beta was made from approximately 0.55 ug of total RNA, with a constant-region primer employed for priming. Slightly modified ARM-PCR served as the procedure for the TCR beta libraries. These libraries came from three rounds of nested multiplex PCR. TRBV1-TRBV30 forward primers paired with a C-beta reverse primer were used in the first two PCR rounds, which ran roughly 9 cycles each. TCRdb redid the calling of the multiplex PCR reads with MiXCR, one entry per CDR3 protein. The sample records about 120,000 distinct CDR3 sequences, approximately 70% being singletons. DNA and RNA were both co-extracted from approximately 20-30 mg of bulk tissue that had not been sorted. Sequenced: liver tumor tissue from sampling region 1. Subset defined: tumor region T1, superior pole. Every receptor here comes from a woman aged 60-75 years with primary liver carcinoma and hepatitis B virus infection.

The chain links TRBV11-2 to TRBJ2-5, with D possibly TRBD2 on 5 matching bases. V shed 6 bases and J shed 5 bases, with 16 bases lying between them. There are 14 residues in the CDR3. CDR1 SGHAT and CDR2 FQNNGV come from the germline V gene. CDR3 sequence reads: CASSSMRAVETQYF. Written as DNA, the CDR3 is TGTGCCAGCAGTTCAATGAGAGCGGTCGAGACCCAGTACTTC.

Comments on this clonotype: The junction does not match germline at one end; this may be a read error. The chain joins TRBV5-1 to TRBJ2-1; D ambiguous. Germline lookup yields CDR1 SGHRS and CDR2 YFSETQ. The CDR3 has 15 amino acids. CDR3 DNA sequence: TGCGCCACCAGCTTGGAACGAAGCTCCTACAATGAGCAGTTCTTC. Protein product: CATSLERSSYNEQFF.

This clonotype was seen many times. The chain uses TRBV6-1 and TRBJ2-7; D remains unclear. Trimming stripped 6 bases from V and 6 bases from J, with 15 bases between. The CDR3 is made up of 13 amino acids. The germline V gene has CDR1 MNHNS and CDR2 SASEGT. CDR3 nucleotides: TGTGCCAGCAGCACGAAGGAGTCCCGCGAGCAGTACTTC. Translated: CASSTKESREQYF.

Regarding this clonotype: Its ends do not fully match the called genes, so a read error is possible. This sequence joins TRBV6-5 and TRBJ2-2, with 7 bases that match TRBD2. Germline V gene data show CDR1 as MNHEY and CDR2 as SVGAGI. CDR3 length: 15 residues. DNA of the CDR3: TGTACCAGCTGTACGTGTGGGACTACCACCGGGGAGCTGTTTTTT. It specifies CTSCTCGTTTGELFF.

The CDR3 region has the DNA TGTGCCAGCAGTGAAGTACGGCGGGAAGACTCCTACGAGCAGTACTTC. It is translated as CASSEVRREDSYEQYF. This rearrangement joins TRBV2 to TRBJ2-7, with D possibly being TRBD2 (6 bases). Germline V gene lookup returns CDR1 SNHLY and CDR2 FYNNEI. Between the trimmed V and J ends, which lost 1 base and 0 bases, there was a span of 13 bases. The CDR3 totals 16 residues.

The gene calls are TRBV20-1 and TRBJ2-5; D is ambiguous. This CDR3 region has 13 residues. V lost 1 base to trimming and J lost 5 bases, with 11 bases between them. CDR1 and CDR2 from the germline V gene are DFQATT and SNEGSKA (reference sequence). CDR3: CSARALGRETQYF. CDR3 bases: TGCAGTGCTAGAGCCTTAGGGCGTGAGACCCAGTACTTC.

As concerns this clonotype: This CDR3 fails to terminate in the conserved phenylalanine or tryptophan, so it likely reflects a read error. The DNA is left out, because the CDR3 cannot be placed on it with certainty; the CDR3 is given as TCRdb lists it. The chain links TRBV11-2 to TRBJ2-1; the listed D gene, TRBD2, was not tested against the DNA. CDR1 is SGHAT and CDR2 is FQNNGV in the germline V gene. Counting both end residues, the CDR3 totals 16 amino acids. The CDR3: CASSRLNPEVANEQLL.

The chain employs TRBV11-2 and TRBJ2-7; D not certain. CDR3 length equals 14 residues. With 6 bases removed from V and 0 bases from J, the gap between germline ends came to 12 bases. Germline V CDR1 and CDR2: SGHAT, FQNNGV. The CDR3 is CASSSGRSSYEQYF. CDR3 in DNA: TGTGCCAGCAGTTCCGGCAGGAGCTCCTACGAGCAGTACTTC.

This clonotype came up once. A much larger clone lies a single base off, so this may be a read error. The chain recombines TRBV14 with TRBJ1-1; D is ambiguous. The germline CDR1 and CDR2 sequences are SGHDN and FVKESK. This CDR3 is built from 13 residues. In nucleotides, the CDR3 is TGTGCCAGCAGCCAAGGATACCCTTTCGGAGAGATCTTT. It is translated as CASSQGYPFGEIF.

On this clonotype: Just one base apart from a much larger clone, this may be a read error. The chain joins TRBV5-5 to TRBJ2-1; D ambiguous. Germline assignment: CDR1 SGHKS and CDR2 YYEKEE (reference sequence). This CDR3 comprises 15 residues. Here the CDR3 reads CASSLGLQLYNERFF. The CDR3 nucleotides are TGTGCCAGCAGCTTGGGCCTGCAATTGTACAATGAGCGGTTCTTC.

A word on this clonotype: A much larger clone lies a single base off, so this may be a read error. The chain carries TRBV5-1 and TRBJ1-1; D gene unclear. CDR1 SGHRS and CDR2 YFSETQ come from the germline V gene. The CDR3 has 14 residues. The CDR3 DNA reads TGCGCCAGCAGCTTGGAACGGGGAAGCACTGAAGCTCTCTTT. This gives the protein CASSLERGSTEALF.